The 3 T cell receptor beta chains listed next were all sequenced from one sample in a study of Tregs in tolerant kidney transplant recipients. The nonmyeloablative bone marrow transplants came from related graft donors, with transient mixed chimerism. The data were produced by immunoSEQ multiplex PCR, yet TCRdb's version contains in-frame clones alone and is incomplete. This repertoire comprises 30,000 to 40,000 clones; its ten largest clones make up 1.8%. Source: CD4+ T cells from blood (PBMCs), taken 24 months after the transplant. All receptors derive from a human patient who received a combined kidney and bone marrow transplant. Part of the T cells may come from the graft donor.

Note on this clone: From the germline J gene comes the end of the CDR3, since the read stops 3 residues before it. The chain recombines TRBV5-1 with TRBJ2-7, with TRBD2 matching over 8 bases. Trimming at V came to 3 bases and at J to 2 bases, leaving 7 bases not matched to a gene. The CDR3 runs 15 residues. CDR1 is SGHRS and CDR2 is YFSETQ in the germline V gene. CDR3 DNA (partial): TGCGCCAGCAGCTCACAAGCGGGAGCGGCCTACGAG. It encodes CASSSQAGAAYE. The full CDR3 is CASSSQAGAAYEQYF. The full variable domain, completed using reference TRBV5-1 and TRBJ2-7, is KAGVTQTPRYLIKTRGQQVTLSCSPISGHRSVSWYQQTPGQGLQFLFEYFSETQRNKGNFPGRFSGRQFSNSRSEMNVSTLELGDSALYLCASSSQAGAAYEQYFGPGTRLTVT.

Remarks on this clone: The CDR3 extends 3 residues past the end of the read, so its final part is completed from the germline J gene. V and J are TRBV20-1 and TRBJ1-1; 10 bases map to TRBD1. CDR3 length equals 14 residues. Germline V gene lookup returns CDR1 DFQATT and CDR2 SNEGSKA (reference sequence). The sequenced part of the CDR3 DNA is TGCAGTGCTAGAAGAACCGGGACAGGGGTTTTG. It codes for CSARRTGTGVL. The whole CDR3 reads CSARRTGTGVLAFF.

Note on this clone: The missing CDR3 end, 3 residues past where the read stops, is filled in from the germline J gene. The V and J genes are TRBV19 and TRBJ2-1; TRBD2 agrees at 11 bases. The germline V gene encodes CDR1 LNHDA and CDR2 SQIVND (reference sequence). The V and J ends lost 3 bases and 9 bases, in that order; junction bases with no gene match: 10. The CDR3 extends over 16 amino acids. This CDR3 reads CASSIPTSGKSGEQFF. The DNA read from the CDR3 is TGTGCCAGTAGTATCCCGACTAGCGGGAAATCAGGTGAG.